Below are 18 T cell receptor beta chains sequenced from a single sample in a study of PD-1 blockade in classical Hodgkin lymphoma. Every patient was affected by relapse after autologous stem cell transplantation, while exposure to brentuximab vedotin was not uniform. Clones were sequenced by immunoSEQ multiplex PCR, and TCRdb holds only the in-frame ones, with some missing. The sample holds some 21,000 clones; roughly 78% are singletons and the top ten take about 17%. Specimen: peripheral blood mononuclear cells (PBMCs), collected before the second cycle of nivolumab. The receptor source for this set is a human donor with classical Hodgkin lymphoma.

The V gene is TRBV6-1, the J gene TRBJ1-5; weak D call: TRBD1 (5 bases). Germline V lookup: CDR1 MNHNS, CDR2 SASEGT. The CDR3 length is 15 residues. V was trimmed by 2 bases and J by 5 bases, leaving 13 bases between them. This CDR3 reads CASSEFGGWDQPQHF. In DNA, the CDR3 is TGTGCCAGCAGTGAATTCGGGGGTTGGGATCAGCCCCAGCATTTT.

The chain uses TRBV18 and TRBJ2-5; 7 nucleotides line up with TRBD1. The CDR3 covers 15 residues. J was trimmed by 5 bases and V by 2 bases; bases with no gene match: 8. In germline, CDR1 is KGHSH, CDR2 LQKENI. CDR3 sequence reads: CASSPDYRGYETQYF. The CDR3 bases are TGTGCCAGCTCACCAGACTACAGGGGATACGAGACCCAGTACTTC. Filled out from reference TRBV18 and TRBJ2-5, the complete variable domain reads NAGVMQNPRHLVRRRGQEARLRCSPMKGHSHVYWYRQLPEEGLKFMVYLQKENIIDESGMPKERFSAEFPKEGPSILRIQQVVRGDSAAYFCASSPDYRGYETQYFGPGTRLLVL.

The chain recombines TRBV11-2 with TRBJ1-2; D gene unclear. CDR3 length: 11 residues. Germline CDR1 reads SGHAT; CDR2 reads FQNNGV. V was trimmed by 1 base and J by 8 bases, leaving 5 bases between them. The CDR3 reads CASSLGQGYTF. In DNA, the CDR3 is TGTGCCAGCAGCTTAGGACAAGGCTACACCTTC.

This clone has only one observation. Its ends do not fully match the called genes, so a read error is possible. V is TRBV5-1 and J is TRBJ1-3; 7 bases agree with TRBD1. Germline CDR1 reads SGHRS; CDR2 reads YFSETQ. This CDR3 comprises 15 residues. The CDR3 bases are TGCGCCAGCAGCCCCCGAACAGGGGCTGGAACCACCATATATTTT. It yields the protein CASSPRTGAGTTIYF.

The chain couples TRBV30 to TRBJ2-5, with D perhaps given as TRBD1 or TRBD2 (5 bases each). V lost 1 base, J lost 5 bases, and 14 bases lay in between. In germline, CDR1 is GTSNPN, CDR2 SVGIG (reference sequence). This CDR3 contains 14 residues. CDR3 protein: CAWSEMGVRETQYF. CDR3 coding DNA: TGTGCCTGGAGTGAAATGGGGGTTCGGGAGACCCAGTACTTC.

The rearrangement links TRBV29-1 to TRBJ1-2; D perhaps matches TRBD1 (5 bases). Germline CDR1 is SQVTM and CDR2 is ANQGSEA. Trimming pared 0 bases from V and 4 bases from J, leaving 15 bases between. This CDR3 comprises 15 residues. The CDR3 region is CSVEDWVGASYGYTF. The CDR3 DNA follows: TGCAGCGTTGAAGATTGGGTAGGGGCCAGCTATGGCTACACCTTC.

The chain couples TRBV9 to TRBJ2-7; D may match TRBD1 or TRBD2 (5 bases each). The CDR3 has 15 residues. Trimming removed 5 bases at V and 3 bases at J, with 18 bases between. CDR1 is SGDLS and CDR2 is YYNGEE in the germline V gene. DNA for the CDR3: TGTGCCAGCAGTGGACCCCCAGGGACCAACTACGAGCAGTACTTC. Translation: CASSGPPGTNYEQYF.

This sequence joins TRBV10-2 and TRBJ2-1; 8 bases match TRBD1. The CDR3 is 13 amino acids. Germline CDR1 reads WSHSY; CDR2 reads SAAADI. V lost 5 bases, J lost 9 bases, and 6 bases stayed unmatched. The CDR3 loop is CASSSDRVSEQFF. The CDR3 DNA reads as TGCGCCAGCAGTTCGGACAGGGTTAGTGAGCAGTTCTTC.

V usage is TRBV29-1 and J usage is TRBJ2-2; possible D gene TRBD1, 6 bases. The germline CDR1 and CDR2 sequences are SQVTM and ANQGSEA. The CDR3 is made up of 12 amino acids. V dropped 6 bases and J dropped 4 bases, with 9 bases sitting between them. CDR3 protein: CSVTDSTGELFF. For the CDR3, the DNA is TGCAGCGTAACGGACAGCACCGGGGAGCTGTTTTTT.

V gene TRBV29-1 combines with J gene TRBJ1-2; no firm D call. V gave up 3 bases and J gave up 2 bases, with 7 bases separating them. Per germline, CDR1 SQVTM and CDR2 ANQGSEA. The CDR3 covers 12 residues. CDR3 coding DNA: TGCAGCGTTGAGCCCGGGAACTATGGCTACACCTTC. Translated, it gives CSVEPGNYGYTF.

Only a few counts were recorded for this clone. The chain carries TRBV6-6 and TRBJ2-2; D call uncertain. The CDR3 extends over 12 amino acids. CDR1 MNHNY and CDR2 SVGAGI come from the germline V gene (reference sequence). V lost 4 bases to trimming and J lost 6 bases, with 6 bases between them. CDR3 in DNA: TGTGCCAGCAGTTTTAGGCCCGGGGAGCTGTTTTTT. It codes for CASSFRPGELFF.

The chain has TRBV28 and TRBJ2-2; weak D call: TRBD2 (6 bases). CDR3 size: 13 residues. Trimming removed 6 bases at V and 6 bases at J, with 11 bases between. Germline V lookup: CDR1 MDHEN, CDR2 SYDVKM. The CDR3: CASSPPGAGELFF. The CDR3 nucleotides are TGTGCCAGCAGCCCGCCGGGGGCCGGGGAGCTGTTTTTT.

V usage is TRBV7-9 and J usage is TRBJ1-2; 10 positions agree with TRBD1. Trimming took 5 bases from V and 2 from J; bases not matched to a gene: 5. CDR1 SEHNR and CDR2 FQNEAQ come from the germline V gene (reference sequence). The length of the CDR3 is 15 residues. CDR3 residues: CASSLETGGNYGYTF. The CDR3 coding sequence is TGTGCCAGCAGCCTAGAGACAGGGGGCAACTATGGCTACACCTTC.

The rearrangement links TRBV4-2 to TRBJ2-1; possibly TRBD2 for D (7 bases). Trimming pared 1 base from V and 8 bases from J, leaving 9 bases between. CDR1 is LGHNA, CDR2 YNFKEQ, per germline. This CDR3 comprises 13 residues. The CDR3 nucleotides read TGTGCCAGCAGCCAAGTAGGGGGGGATGAGCAGTTCTTC. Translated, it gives CASSQVGGDEQFF.

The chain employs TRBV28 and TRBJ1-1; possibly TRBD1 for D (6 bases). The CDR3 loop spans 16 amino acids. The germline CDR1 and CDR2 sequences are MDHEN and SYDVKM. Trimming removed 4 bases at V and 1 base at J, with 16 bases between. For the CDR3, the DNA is TGTGCCAGCAGTTCCCCCGCGACAGGCAAGAACACTGAAGCTTTCTTT. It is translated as CASSSPATGKNTEAFF.

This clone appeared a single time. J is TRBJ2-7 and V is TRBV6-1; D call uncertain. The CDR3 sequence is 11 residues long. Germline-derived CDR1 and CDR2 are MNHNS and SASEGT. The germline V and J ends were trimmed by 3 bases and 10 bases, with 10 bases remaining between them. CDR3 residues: CASSDGPPQYF. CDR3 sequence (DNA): TGTGCCAGCAGTGACGGACCGCCTCAGTACTTC.

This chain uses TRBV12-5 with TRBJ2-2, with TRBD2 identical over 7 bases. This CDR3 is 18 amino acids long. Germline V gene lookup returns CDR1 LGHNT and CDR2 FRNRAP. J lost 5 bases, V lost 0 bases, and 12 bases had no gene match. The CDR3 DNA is TGTGCTAGTGGTTTGGTACTTTTGGGAGGGCCGGGGACCGGGGAGCTGTTTTTT. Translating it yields CASGLVLLGGPGTGELFF.

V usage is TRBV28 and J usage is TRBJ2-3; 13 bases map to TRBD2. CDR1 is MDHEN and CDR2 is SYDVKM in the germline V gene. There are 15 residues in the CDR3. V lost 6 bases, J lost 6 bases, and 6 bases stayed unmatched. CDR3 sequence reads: CASSLRLAGGDTQYF. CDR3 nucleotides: TGTGCCAGCAGCCTAAGACTAGCGGGGGGCGATACGCAGTATTTT.